Ten or more counts support the clone carrying this T cell receptor (beta chain). Its antigen is unknown. The CDR3 is 18 residues long. With V trimmed by 3 bases and J by 3 bases, 15 bases remained unmatched. Germline CDR1 reads MNHNS; CDR2 reads SASEGT. Cells sorted as Tregs were CD4+, CD25+ and CD127-/low. Study-wide results and limits: Whole repertoires were not studied in the larger cohort, only one V-J beta rearrangement.

Full-length variable regions came from constant-region reverse primers plus semi-nested Nested Universal Primer A PCR. TCRdb re-called the 5' RACE reads through MiXCR, storing one row per CDR3 protein. The sample has roughly 60,000 distinct CDR3 sequences; approximately 26% are singletons. Sequencing input: tumor-infiltrating Tregs sorted from the breast tumor. The V gene is TRBV6-1, the J gene TRBJ2-5; 8 positions match TRBD1. The sequence was obtained from a female donor with breast cancer. The CDR3 protein is CASSDYGLQGAFEETQYF. CDR3 DNA sequence: TGTGCCAGCAGTGACTATGGACTCCAGGGGGCCTTTGAAGAGACCCAGTACTTC.